A single sample gave rise to the 4 T cell receptor beta chains below, sequenced in a study of blood T cell repertoires in COVID-19. The method was immunoSEQ multiplex PCR; TCRdb's version includes in-frame clones alone and lacks a portion of them. The data show more than 85,000 clones, just over 90% seen once. The material sequenced was peripheral blood. The receptors were sampled from a man aged 60-69 years with acute or convalescent COVID-19.

This clone was counted once. The chain has TRBV6-5 and TRBJ1-2, with 10 bases identical to TRBD1. This CDR3 spans 15 amino acids. Trimming cost V 6 bases and J 8 bases; bases outside gene matches: 12. Germline CDR1 is MNHEY and CDR2 is SVGAGI. The CDR3 region has the DNA TGTGCCAGCAGAGCGACCGGGACAGGGGCGCGCGGCTACACCTTC. Protein product: CASRATGTGARGYTF.

The gene calls are TRBV6-6 and TRBJ2-1; 8 bases are a match to TRBD1. This CDR3 region has 14 residues. The germline gives CDR1 MNHNY, CDR2 SVGAGI (reference sequence). V shed 5 bases, J shed 6 bases, and the junction held 6 bases outside the gene matches. CDR3 sequence: CASSPRTGRNEQFF. The CDR3 DNA reads TGTGCCAGCAGTCCCCGGACAGGGCGCAATGAGCAGTTCTTC.

The rearrangement links TRBV18 to TRBJ1-6, with 9 bases fitting TRBD1. V shed 6 bases, J shed 7 bases, and the junction held 10 bases outside the gene matches. This CDR3 is 16 amino acids long. Germline V gene data show CDR1 as KGHSH and CDR2 as LQKENI. CDR3 protein: CASSTLPGQGNSPLHF. The CDR3 DNA reads as TGTGCCAGCTCGACCCTTCCGGGACAGGGAAATTCACCCCTCCACTTT. The full variable domain, its missing parts supplied by reference TRBV18 and TRBJ1-6, is NAGVMQNPRHLVRRRGQEARLRCSPMKGHSHVYWYRQLPEEGLKFMVYLQKENIIDESGMPKERFSAEFPKEGPSILRIQQVVRGDSAAYFCASSTLPGQGNSPLHFGNGTRLTVT.

The chain carries TRBV6-5 and TRBJ1-2; 11 nucleotides line up with TRBD1. Germline lookup yields CDR1 MNHEY and CDR2 SVGAGI. With V trimmed by 5 bases and J by 7 bases, 3 bases remained unmatched. The CDR3 spans 13 residues. CDR3 sequence: CASSTGTGGGYTF. The CDR3 coding sequence is TGTGCCAGCAGTACCGGGACAGGGGGTGGCTACACCTTC.